This T cell receptor beta chain was obtained from a study of cytomegalovirus exposure and HLA in healthy donors. Findings and caveats of the study: The classifier reportedly diagnosed cytomegalovirus status with high sensitivity and specificity. The investigators catalogued 164 TCR beta chains as cytomegalovirus-associated. Usually a TCR sequence was rare, but some public TCRs were found in many donors.

Profiling relied on immunoSEQ multiplex PCR, and the TCRdb table lists in-frame clones only, not all of them. The sample carries about 110,000 clones, approximately 87% recorded once. In regard to this clone: Its antigen is not identified.

Separation from the roughly 700-subject first cohort characterized the roughly 110-subject validation cohort, to which the donors belonged. Trimming at V came to 5 bases and at J to 0 bases, leaving 3 bases not matched to a gene. The CDR3 has 15 amino acids. Germline-derived CDR1 and CDR2 are MNHEY and SVGAGI. The J gene is TRBJ1-4, the V gene TRBV6-5; 7 bases are shared with TRBD1. This TCR derives from a woman aged 30 to 39 in good health and CMV-seropositive. Input material: PBMCs. For the CDR3, the DNA is TGTGCCAGCAGTCGACAGGGTTCAACTAATGAAAAACTGTTTTTT. This sequence encodes CASSRQGSTNEKLFF.